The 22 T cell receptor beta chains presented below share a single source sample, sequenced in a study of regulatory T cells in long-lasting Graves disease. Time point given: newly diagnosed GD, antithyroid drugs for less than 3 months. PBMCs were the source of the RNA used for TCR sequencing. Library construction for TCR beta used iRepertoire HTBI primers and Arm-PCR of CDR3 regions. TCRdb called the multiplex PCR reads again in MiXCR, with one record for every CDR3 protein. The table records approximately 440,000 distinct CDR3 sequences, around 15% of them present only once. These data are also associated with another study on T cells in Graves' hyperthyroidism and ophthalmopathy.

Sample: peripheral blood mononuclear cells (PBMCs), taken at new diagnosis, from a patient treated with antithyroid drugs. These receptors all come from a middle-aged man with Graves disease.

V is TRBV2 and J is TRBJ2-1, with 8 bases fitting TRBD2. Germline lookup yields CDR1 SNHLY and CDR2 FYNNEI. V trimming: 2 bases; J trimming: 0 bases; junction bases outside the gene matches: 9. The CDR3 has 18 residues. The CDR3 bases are TGTGCCAGCAGTGAAATAGGGGTAGCGGGAAGCTCCTACAATGAGCAGTTCTTC. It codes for CASSEIGVAGSSYNEQFF.

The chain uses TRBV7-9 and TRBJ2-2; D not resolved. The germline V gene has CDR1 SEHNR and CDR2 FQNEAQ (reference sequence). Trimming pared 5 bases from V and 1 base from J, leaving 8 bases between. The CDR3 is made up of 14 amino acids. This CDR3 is CASSTVLNTGELFF. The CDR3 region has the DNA TGTGCCAGCAGCACCGTTTTGAACACCGGGGAGCTGTTTTTT. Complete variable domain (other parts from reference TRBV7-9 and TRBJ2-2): DTGVSQNPRHKITKRGQNVTFRCDPISEHNRLYWYRQTLGQGPEFLTYFQNEAQLEKSRLLSDRFSAERPKGSFSTLEIQRTEQGDSAMYLCASSTVLNTGELFFGEGSRLTVL.

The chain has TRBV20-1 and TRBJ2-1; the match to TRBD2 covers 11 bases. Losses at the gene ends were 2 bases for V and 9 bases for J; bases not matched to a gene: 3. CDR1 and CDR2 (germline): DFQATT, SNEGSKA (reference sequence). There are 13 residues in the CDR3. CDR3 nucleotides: TGCAGTGCTAGACTAGCGGGAGGAGGTGAGCAGTTCTTC. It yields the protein CSARLAGGGEQFF.

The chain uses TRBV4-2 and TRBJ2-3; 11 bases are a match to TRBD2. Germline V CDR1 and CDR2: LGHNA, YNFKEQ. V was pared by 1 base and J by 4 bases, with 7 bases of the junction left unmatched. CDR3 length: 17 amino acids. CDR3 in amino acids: CASSQVAGGPMADTQYF. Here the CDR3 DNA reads TGTGCCAGCAGCCAAGTAGCGGGAGGGCCGATGGCAGATACGCAGTATTTT.

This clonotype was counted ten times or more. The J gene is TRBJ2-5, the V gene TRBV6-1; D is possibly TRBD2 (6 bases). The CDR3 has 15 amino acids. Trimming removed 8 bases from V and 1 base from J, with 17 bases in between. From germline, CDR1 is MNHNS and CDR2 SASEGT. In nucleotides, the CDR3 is TGTGCCAGCTTACAAGGCCGGGACTTCCAAGAGACCCAGTACTTC. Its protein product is CASLQGRDFQETQYF.

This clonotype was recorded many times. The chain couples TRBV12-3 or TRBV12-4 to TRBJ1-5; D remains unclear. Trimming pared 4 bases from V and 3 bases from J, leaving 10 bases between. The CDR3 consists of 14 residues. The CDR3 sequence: CASSSRYPNQPQHF. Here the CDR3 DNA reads TGTGCCAGCAGTTCTCGGTATCCCAATCAGCCCCAGCATTTT.

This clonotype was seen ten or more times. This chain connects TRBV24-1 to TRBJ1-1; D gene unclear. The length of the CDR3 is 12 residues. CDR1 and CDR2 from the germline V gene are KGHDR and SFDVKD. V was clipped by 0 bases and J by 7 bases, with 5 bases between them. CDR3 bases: TGTGCCACCAGTGATTTGGATGGTGAAGCTTTCTTT. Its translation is CATSDLDGEAFF.

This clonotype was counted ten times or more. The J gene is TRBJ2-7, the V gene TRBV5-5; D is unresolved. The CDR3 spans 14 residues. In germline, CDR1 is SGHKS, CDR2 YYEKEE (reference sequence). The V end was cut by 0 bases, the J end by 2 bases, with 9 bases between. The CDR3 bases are TGTGCCAGCAGCTTGGTAGCCTACCCCTACGAGCAGTACTTC. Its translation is CASSLVAYPYEQYF. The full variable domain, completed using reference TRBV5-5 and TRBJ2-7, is DAGVTQSPTHLIKTRGQQVTLRCSPISGHKSVSWYQQVLGQGPQFIFQYYEKEERGRGNFPDRFSARQFPNYSSELNVNALLLGDSALYLCASSLVAYPYEQYFGPGTRLTVT.

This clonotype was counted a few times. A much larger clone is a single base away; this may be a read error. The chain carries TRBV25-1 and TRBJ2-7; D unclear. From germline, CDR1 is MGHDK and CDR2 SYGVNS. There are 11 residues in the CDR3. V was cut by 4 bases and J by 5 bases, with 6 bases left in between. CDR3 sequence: CASSGGDEQYF. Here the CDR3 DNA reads TGTGCCAGCAGTGGGGGTGACGAGCAGTACTTC.

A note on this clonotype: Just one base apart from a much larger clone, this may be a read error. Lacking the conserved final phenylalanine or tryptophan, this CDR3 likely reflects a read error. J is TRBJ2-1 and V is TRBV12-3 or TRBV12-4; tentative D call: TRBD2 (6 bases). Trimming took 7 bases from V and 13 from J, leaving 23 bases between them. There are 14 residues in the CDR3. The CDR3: CASKPARRDVIQFL. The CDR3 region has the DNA TGTGCCAGCAAACCCGCCAGGCGGGATGTGATACAGTTCCTC.

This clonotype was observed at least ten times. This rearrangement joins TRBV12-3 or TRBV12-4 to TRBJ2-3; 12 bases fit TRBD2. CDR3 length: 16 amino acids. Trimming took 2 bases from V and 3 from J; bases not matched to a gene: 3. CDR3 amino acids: CASSLLAGGQTDTQYF. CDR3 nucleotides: TGTGCCAGCAGTTTACTAGCGGGAGGGCAGACAGATACGCAGTATTTT.

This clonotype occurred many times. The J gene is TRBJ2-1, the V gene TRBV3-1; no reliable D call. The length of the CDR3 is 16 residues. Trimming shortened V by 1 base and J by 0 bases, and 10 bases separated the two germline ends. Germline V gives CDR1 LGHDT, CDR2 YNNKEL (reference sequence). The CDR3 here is CASSQGLSSSYNEQFF. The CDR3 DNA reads TGTGCCAGCAGCCAAGGCCTTTCTAGCTCCTACAATGAGCAGTTCTTC.

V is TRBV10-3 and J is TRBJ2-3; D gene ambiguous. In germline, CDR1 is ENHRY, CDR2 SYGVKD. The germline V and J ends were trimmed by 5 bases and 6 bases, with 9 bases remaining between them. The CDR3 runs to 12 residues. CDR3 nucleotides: TGTGCCATCAGTCAGGTGGGGGATACGCAGTATTTT. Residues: CAISQVGDTQYF.

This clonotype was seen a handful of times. CDR3 sequence: CASSSGRVGLDNEQFF. CDR3 nucleotides: TGTGCCAGTAGCAGCGGCAGGGTTGGATTGGACAATGAGCAGTTCTTC. The chain has TRBV19 and TRBJ2-1; D tentatively fits TRBD1 or TRBD2 (5 bases each). The V and J ends lost 6 bases and 5 bases respectively, with 20 bases between them. The CDR3 has 16 amino acids. Germline V gene data show CDR1 as LNHDA and CDR2 as SQIVND (reference sequence).

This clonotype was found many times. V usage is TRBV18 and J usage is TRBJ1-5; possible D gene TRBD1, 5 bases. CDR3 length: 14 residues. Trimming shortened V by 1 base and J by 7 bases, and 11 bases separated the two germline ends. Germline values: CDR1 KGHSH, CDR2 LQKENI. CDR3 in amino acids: CASSPRGIGQPQHF. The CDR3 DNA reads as TGTGCCAGCTCACCACGGGGGATAGGGCAGCCCCAGCATTTT.

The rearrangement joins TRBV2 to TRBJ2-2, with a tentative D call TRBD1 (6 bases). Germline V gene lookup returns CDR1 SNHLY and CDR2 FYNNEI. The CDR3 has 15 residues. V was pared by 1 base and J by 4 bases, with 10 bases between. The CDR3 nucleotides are TGTGCCAGCAGTGAAGAGGGGGTAGGCACCGGGGAGCTGTTTTTT. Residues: CASSEEGVGTGELFF. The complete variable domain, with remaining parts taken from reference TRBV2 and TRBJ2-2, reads EPEVTQTPSHQVTQMGQEVILRCVPISNHLYFYWYRQILGQKVEFLVSFYNNEISEKSEIFDDQFSVERPDGSNFTLKIRSTKLEDSAMYFCASSEEGVGTGELFFGEGSRLTVL.

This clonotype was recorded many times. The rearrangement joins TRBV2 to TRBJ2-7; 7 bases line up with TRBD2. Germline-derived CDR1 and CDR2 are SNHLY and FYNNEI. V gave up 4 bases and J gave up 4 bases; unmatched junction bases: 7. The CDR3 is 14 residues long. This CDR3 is CASSVAGEEYEQYF. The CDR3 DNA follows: TGTGCCAGCAGTGTTGCGGGAGAGGAATACGAGCAGTACTTC.

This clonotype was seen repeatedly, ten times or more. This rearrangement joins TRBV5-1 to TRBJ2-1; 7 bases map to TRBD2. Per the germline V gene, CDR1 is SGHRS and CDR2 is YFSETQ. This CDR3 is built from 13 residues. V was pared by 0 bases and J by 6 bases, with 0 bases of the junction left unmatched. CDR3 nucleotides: TGCGCCAGCAGCTTGGGGACTAGCAATGAGCAGTTCTTC. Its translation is CASSLGTSNEQFF.

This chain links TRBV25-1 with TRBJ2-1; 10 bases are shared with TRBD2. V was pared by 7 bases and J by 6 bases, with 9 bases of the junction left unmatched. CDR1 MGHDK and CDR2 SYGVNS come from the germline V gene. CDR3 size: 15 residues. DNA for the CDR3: TGTGCCAGCACCCCGAGCGGGAGGGCCAGCAATGAGCAGTTCTTC. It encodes CASTPSGRASNEQFF.

The CDR3 coding sequence is TGCGCCAGCAGCCAAGATGACAGGGAAGGAACCTACGAGCAGTACTTC. This translates into CASSQDDREGTYEQYF. The chain joins TRBV4-1 to TRBJ2-7, with 7 bases that match TRBD1. This CDR3 region has 16 residues. Germline loops: CDR1 MGHRA, CDR2 YSYEKL. V trimming: 0 bases; J trimming: 2 bases; junction bases outside the gene matches: 7.

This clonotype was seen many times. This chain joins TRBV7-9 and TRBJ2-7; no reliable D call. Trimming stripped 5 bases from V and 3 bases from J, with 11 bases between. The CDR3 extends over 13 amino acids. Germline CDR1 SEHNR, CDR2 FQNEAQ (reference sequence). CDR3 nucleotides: TGTGCCAGCAGCACCCATGGCAGCTACGAGCAGTACTTC. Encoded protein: CASSTHGSYEQYF.

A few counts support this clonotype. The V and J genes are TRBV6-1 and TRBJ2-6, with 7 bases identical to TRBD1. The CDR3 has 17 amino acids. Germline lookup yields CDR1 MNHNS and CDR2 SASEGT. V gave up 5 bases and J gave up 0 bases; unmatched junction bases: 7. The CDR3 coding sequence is TGTGCCAGCAGTCCGGGACAGTTAATCTCTGGGGCCAACGTCCTGACTTTC. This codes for CASSPGQLISGANVLTF.